Given below is one T cell receptor beta chain in context. Its antigen is not identified. The listed genes are named as in mouse. The read terminates 1 residue ahead of where the CDR3 ends, so the germline J gene completes it. This CDR3 is 14 amino acids long. Germline V gene lookup returns CDR1 NSHNY and CDR2 SYGAGN. V was pared by 3 bases and J by 4 bases, with 4 bases of the junction left unmatched. This sample is drawn from a study of tissue T cells after allogeneic stem cell transplantation. General study points: Within patients, tissue anatomy strongly shaped TCR repertoire composition. Tissue-detected TCR repertoire was only partly captured by blood and spleen T cells.

Time point here: mouse harvest day 14 after allogeneic transplant. The graft held 10^6 splenic CD5+ T cells and 10^7 T-cell-depleted bone marrow cells. Mice had MHC-mismatched B6 into BALB/c GVHD, sampled day 7 or 14. TCRdb's table, derived via immunoSEQ multiplex PCR, lists solely in-frame clones and lacks some. Found here are around 7,900 clones, around a third of them singletons; the top ten hold under 3.5%. Sequencing input: skin. The TCR was taken from a female BALB/c mouse given C57BL/6 T cells with graft-versus-host disease after an allogeneic hematopoietic cell transplant. The chain combines TRBV13-1 with TRBJ1-1; 9 positions match TRBD1. The part of the CDR3 DNA that was read is TGTGCCAGCAGTGGGACAGGGGCGGGCACAGAAGTCTTC. It translates to CASSGTGAGTEVF. Given in full, the CDR3 is CASSGTGAGTEVFF.